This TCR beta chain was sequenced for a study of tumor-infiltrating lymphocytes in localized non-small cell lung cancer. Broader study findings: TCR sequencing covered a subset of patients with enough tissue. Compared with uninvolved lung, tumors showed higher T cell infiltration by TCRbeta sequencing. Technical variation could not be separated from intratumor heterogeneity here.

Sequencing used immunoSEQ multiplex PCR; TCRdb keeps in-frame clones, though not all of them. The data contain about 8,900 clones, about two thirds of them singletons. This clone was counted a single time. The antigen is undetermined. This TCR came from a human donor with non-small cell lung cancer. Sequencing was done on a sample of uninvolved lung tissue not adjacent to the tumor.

The CDR3 DNA is TGTGCCAGCAGTCTCGCCGGGACCCAGTACTTC. It encodes CASSLAGTQYF. V gene TRBV6-6 combines with J gene TRBJ2-5; D ambiguous. CDR1 and CDR2 (germline): MNHNY, SVGAGI (reference sequence). Trimming left V 5 bases short and J 7 bases short, with 8 bases between. The CDR3 spans 11 residues.